This T cell receptor (beta chain) came from a study of blood T cells in healthy people across ages. In the case of this clonotype: Because the CDR3's place on the DNA is in doubt, the DNA is left out and the CDR3 is given as listed by TCRdb.

From germline, CDR1 is SQVTM and CDR2 ANQGSEA. The CDR3 is 11 residues long, counting both termini. Primers used in a second PCR of about 7 to 11 cycles were a sample-barcoded 5' primer and a J-beta primer mix. Paired-end reads containing CDR3 totaled no fewer than 2.5 million for each sample. TCRdb itself ran the 5' RACE reads through MiXCR, one entry per CDR3 protein. The table lists over 1.5 million distinct CDR3 sequences, roughly 52% of them singletons. J is TRBJ2-1 and V is TRBV29-1. The sequencing input was blood. This sequence was found in a woman in her forties in good health. CDR3 sequence: CSVGTGNEQLF.